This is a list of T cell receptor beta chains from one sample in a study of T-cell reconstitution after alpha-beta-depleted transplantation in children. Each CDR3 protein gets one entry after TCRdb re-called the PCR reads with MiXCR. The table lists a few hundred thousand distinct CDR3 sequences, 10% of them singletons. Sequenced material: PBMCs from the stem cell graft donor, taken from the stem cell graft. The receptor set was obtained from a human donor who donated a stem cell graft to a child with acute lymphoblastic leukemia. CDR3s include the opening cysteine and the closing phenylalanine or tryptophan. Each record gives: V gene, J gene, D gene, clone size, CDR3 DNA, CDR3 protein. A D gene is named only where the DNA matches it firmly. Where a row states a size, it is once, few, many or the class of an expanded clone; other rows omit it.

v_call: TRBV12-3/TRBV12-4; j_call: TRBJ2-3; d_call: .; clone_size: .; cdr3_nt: TGTGCCAGCAAACCGGGCCACAGCACAGATACGCAGTATTTT; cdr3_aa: CASKPGHSTDTQYF
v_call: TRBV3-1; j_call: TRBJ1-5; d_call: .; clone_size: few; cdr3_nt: TGTGCCAGCAGCCAAGAAGTAGGTCCCGGACAGCCCCAGCATTTT; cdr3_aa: CASSQEVGPGQPQHF
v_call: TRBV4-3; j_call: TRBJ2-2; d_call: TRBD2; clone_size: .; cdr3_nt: TGCGCCAGCAGCCAACTAGCGGGAAAACTGGCCGGGGAGCTGTTTTTT; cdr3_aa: CASSQLAGKLAGELFF
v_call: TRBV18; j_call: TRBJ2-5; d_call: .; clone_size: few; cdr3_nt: TGTGCCAGCTCGGACGGTGGAGCGGCTTTAATGGAAGAGACCCAGTACTTC; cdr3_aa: CASSDGGAALMEETQYF
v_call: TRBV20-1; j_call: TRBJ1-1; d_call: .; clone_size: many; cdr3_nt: TGCAGTGCTAGAGTTATTAGAAACACTGAAGCTTTCTTT; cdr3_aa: CSARVIRNTEAFF
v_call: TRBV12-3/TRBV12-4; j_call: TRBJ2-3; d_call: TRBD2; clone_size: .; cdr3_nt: TGTGCCAGCAGGTGGACTAGCGGGAGCACAGATACGCAGTATTTT; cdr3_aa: CASRWTSGSTDTQYF
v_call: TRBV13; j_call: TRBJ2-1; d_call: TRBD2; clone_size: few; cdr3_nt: TGTGCCAGCAACTTAGCGGGAGACTCCTACAATGAGCAGTTCTTC; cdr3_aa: CASNLAGDSYNEQFF
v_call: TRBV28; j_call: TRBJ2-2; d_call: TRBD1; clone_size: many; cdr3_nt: TGTGCCAGCAGTTCCCCAGGGGGAACCGGGGAGCTGTTTTTT; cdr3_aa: CASSSPGGTGELFF
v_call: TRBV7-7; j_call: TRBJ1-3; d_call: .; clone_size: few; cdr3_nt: TGTGCTAGCAGCTTAGCGCATGGACCTGGAAACACCATATATTTT; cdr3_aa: CASSLAHGPGNTIYF
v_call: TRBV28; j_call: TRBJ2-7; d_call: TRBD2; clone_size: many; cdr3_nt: TGTGCCAGCAGTTCGACTAGCGCGAGCTCCTACGAGCAGTACTTC; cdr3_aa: CASSSTSASSYEQYF
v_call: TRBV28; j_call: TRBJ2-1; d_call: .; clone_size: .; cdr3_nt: TGTGCCAGCAGTACCCCGGCTATCTATGAGCAGTTCTTC; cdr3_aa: CASSTPAIYEQFF
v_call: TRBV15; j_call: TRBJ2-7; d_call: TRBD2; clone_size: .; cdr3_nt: TGTGCCACCAGCAGTGGCCCAGCGGGAGGTCGCGAGCAGTACTTC; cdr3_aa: CATSSGPAGGREQYF
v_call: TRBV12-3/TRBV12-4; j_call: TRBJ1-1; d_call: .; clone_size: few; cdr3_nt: TGTGCCAGCAGTTTCATCGCTGAAGCTTTCTTT; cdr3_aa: CASSFIAEAFF
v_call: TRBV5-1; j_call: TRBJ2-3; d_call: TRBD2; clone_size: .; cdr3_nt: TGCGCCAGCAGCTTTGAGCGGGAGTATGTGGGCGTAAGGGATACGCAGTATTTT; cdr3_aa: CASSFEREYVGVRDTQYF
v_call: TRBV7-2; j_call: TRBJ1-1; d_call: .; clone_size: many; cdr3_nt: TGTGCCAGCAGCTGGCCGGGGGTGAACACTGAAGCTTTCTTT; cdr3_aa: CASSWPGVNTEAFF
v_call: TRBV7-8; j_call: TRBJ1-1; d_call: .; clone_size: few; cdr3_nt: TGTGCCAGCAGCTTCGGGCTGCGGATTCGGACTGAAGCTTTCTTT; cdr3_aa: CASSFGLRIRTEAFF
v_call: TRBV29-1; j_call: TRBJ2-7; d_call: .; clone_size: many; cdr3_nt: TGCAGCGTTGGTGAGGGAACCTACGAGCAGTACTTC; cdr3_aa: CSVGEGTYEQYF
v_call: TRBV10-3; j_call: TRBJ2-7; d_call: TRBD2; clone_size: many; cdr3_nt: TGTGCCATCAAGGCTAGCGGGCCCTCCTACGAGCAGTACTTC; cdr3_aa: CAIKASGPSYEQYF
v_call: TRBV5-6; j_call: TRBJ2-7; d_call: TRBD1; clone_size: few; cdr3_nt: TGTGCCAGCAGCGACCCGACAGGGAACGAGCAGTACTTC; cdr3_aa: CASSDPTGNEQYF
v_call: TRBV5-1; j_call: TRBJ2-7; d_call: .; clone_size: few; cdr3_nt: TGCGCCAGCAGCTTGGCCCGCGGGGTACGCGACGAGCAGTACTTC; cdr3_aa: CASSLARGVRDEQYF
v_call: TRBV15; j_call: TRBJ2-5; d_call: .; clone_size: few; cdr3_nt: TGTGCCACCAGCAGTGGAGGGAGGAGGTCGGGCGAGACCCAGTACTTC; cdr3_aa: CATSSGGRRSGETQYF
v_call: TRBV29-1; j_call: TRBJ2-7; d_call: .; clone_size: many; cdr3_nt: TGCAGCGTGGCTCGGGGGCCGTCCTACGAGCAGTACTTC; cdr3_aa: CSVARGPSYEQYF
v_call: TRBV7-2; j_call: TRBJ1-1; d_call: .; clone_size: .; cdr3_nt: TGTGCCAGCAGCCGCGCCGTGGACACTGAAGCTTTCTTT; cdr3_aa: CASSRAVDTEAFF
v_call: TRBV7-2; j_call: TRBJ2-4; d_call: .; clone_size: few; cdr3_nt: TGTGCCAGCAGCTCCGAGGGAGCTAGAAACATTCAGTACTTC; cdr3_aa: CASSSEGARNIQYF